This T cell receptor (beta chain) originates from a study of human CD8 memory T cell subsets. Germline V lookup: CDR1 SGHRS, CDR2 YFSETQ. The CDR3 extends over 13 amino acids. Study results and caveats: Diversity was similarly high in stem-like memory and precursor exhausted T cells, which was not the case for effector memory cells.

Worth noting for this clonotype: Its antigen is not known.

UMI-labeled 5' RACE generated the TCR beta libraries. TCRdb processed the 5' RACE reads again and assigns one entry to each CDR3 protein, with no DNA. There are roughly 10,000 distinct CDR3 sequences in the sample, with 20% held by the top ten. The rearrangement joins TRBV5-1 to TRBJ2-7. Input material: CD8+ T cells from PBMCs. The source of this sequence is a human donor in good health. The CDR3 spells CASSHTGAYEQYF.